This T cell receptor beta chain was retrieved from a study of cytomegalovirus exposure and HLA in healthy donors (dated by TCRdb to 2016 to 2017). In terms of the full investigation: An earlier analysis of a few hundred of the donors reported over 250 Gb of sequence data and approximately 120 million unique TCR beta sequences obtained from around 170 million T cells. An early release that covered about 600 HLA-typed donors contained 300 to 350 gigabases of sequencing data and 85 million to 100 million unique TCR sequences. The genetic ancestry cluster associated with self-reported Caucasian donors included around 76% of the roughly 360 genotyped donors. The study aimed to test whether signatures of past pathogen exposure could be identified by cataloging public T cell receptors. The study used immunosequencing to profile the T cell repertoires of hundreds of subjects and linked those repertoires to cytomegalovirus serostatus. In addition to the first cohort of around 670 subjects, a separate validation cohort of around 110 different subjects was used. To predict cytomegalovirus infection status, the study brought together high-throughput TCR immunosequencing, statistical association of individual TCRs with disease status, and machine learning. To study patterns of TCR occurrence, a later analysis re-analyzed previously published TCR beta repertoires from under 750 donors and added high-resolution HLA genotyping. Rather than drawing on any new phenotypic data, the later analysis identified candidate immune exposures from TCR beta sequences and the way those sequences occurred across donors. In an earlier analysis of 587 of the donors, high-throughput TCR beta sequencing was used to judge whether each TCR beta V gene segment behaved as functional or pseudogenic. Donor age, sex, ethnicity and CMV serostatus were compiled together with the repertoire data. In a later genetic analysis, genome-wide SNP genotypes for about 60% of the 666 donors were used, and that subset was treated as a discovery cohort. All discovery cohort repertoires had been generated on a single sequencing platform. HLA typing included class I and class II loci at four-digit resolution. Typing coverage varied by locus: about 629-640 donors for A, B, C, DRB1 and DQB1; under 550 for DQA1; about 570 for DPA1; approximately 490 for DPB1. Because of strong linkage in the cohort, a handful of DR-DQ haplotypes were treated as single units for association and clustering. On average, around 240,000 unique TCR beta nucleotide sequences were sequenced per donor among 350 to 400 genotyped donors of the cohort, with 15% to 20% of those sequences being non-productive.

V trim: 4 bases; J trim: 2 bases; unmatched bases: 12. From the germline V gene, CDR1 is SGHDT and CDR2 is YYEEEE. CDR3 length: 17 amino acids, cysteine to phenylalanine. Only the CDR3 part of the read is kept: 51 bases, read in frame from the first base. The cohort was made up of 666 healthy bone marrow donors. Cohort members were all nominally healthy when sampled, although unrecorded immune exposures were likely present. The donor was CMV seropositive and belonged to the group of a few hundred seropositive cohort members. Each donor provided a peripheral blood sample, and peripheral blood mononuclear cells were used for TCR beta sequencing. Genomic DNA was extracted from the blood cell samples with the Qiagen DNeasy Blood Extraction Kit. On this clone: No antigen is known for it. No quality values exist for individual bases; no much larger clone is one base distant.

Results and caveats for the whole study, not just this receptor: The study gave a list of some 150 TCR beta chains associated with cytomegalovirus. Some IMGT-functional V segments, including TRBV6-2 and TRBV6-3, could not be distinguished by the 87-base-pair reads and were therefore excluded. In a later analysis, TCR association rates were found to vary across HLA loci, with the most associated TCRs seen for DRB1 alleles and the fewest for HLA-C alleles. At a false discovery rate of 0.05, a later analysis linked around 17,000 TCR beta sequences to specific HLA alleles. Most TCR sequences were observed very rarely across donors, whereas some public TCRs were present in many individuals. Broadly in line with IMGT annotations, most TCR beta V segments showed up in productive rearrangements about 87% or about 30% of the time in an earlier analysis of around 550 of the donors. A further reported finding was that TCR beta sequences accurately predicted the HLA-A and HLA-B alleles for most subjects in the first cohort. According to a later analysis, most CMV-associated TCR beta chains appeared to be HLA-restricted, and the HLA associations seemed to be driven largely by CMV exposure. A cluster of highly shared sequence variants was judged likely to represent a technical artifact of the sequencing pipeline. The classifier was reported to diagnose cytomegalovirus status with high specificity and sensitivity in both the original and validation cohorts. When HLA alleles, especially DR and DQ, strongly co-occurred, attributing TCR associations to individual alleles was difficult. According to the authors, the approach could potentially be generalized to other disease states and immunological phenotypes. In a later genetic analysis, a missense DCLRE1C variant was associated with V-gene and J-gene trimming of TCR beta chains, and the association was replicated in an independent cohort. Roughly uniform sequencing depth across donors was assumed in presence/absence analyses, although this assumption may not hold. This cohort had only TCR beta chains sequenced, and the lack of alpha or paired-chain data limited which features could be detected. Three of the identified cytomegalovirus-associated TCR beta chains were confirmed in vitro to be specific for cytomegalovirus antigens. According to a later analysis, parvovirus B19, influenza, CMV and Epstein-Barr virus appeared linked to several top co-occurrence clusters. CMV serostatus was the only immune exposure information available for the cohort. Because HLA typing was unavailable for some donors at each locus, only the typed subset was used in association tests. Because counts were too low, approximately 18 rarely observed V segments, including chromosome 9 orphons, were excluded from the earlier analysis of several hundred of the donors. Compared with the approximately 700-donor mean, donors in an Asian-associated ancestry cluster had fewer N-insertions in productive TCRs, according to a later genetic analysis. Correlated functional status among segregating V segments might be attributable to linkage disequilibrium, but an unknown experimental factor could not be ruled out. In a later analysis, HLA-associated TCR beta chains showed more clonal expansion and lower generation probabilities than non-associated chains that were equally common.

Library method: the immunoSEQ multiplex PCR assay. A mixture of 60 forward primers for TCR Vbeta segments and 13 reverse primers for TCR Jbeta segments was used in the multiplex PCR. The CDR3 region of rearranged TCR beta genes was amplified from genomic DNA by a multiplex PCR assay. Amplified TCR beta libraries were sequenced as 87-base-pair reads on the Illumina HiSeq System. On the study's bioinformatics: A later analysis counted approximately 74 million unique TCR beta chains across the 690 or so repertoires, and some 11 million of these chains were shared by at least two donors. A nearest-neighbor algorithm error-corrected the raw reads and collapsed the reads into unique sequences, merging closely related sequences to remove PCR and sequencing errors. CDR3 sequences were aligned to IMGT reference sequences to assign V, D and J gene segments. For a sequence to be retained, at least a six-nucleotide match to both a V gene segment and a J gene segment was required. A rearrangement was called productive if the CDR3 had no stop codons and remained in frame with V and J, and every other rearrangement was called non-productive. CDR3 was defined according to IMGT convention as the region running from the second conserved V-encoded cysteine to the conserved J-encoded phenylalanine. In an earlier analysis of some 550 of the donors, sequences lacking an unambiguous match to a single V gene segment were excluded. In an earlier analysis of several hundred of the donors, V segments were called functional above 56.7% productive rearrangements and were called segregating when the between-donor standard deviation exceeded 5%. A statistical classification framework was built for diagnosing cytomegalovirus status from the catalog of TCR beta chain sequences. V and J gene assignment, in a later analysis, came from comparing TCR nucleotide sequences with IMGT/GENE-DB human TR gene sequences. Using the TCRdist pipeline, a later analysis assigned CDR3 sequences along with most-parsimonious VDJ recombination scenarios. A later analysis defined each TCR beta chain by its CDR3 amino acid sequence plus V-gene family, and excluded reads lacking a unique V-gene family. In a later analysis, fewer than 600 highly shared, low-generation-probability nucleotide sequences were removed to address suspected cross-contamination and a sequencing artifact. For each public chain, a later analysis derived a clonal expansion index from normalized ranks of inferred template counts within each repertoire. In a later analysis, generation probabilities were computed using a VDJ recombination model fitted to out-of-frame rearrangements, and the results were checked against IGoR. In a later analysis, hypergeometric tests were used to score TCR-TCR, TCR-HLA and TCR-CMV co-occurrence, with a repertoire-size bias correction applied to TCR pairs. In a later analysis, false discovery rates were estimated by permuting HLA or CMV assignments 20 times. In a later analysis, co-occurring TCRs were grouped with DBSCAN, and TCRdist sequence similarity was added when clustering was performed within HLA-allele-positive subsets. For co-occurrence clustering, repertoires with fewer than 30,000 or more than 120,000 public chains were excluded, along with roughly 5 repertoires with anomalous nucleotide sharing. Here the immuneACCESS table is served through TCRdb, limited to in-frame sequences with V and J called. Missing clones are a known gap in these copies; in checked studies unresolved V genes cover under half, and the rest lacks a known reason. V, J and clone size were drawn from that table, and D and trimming were deduced from the DNA. The sample yields 120,000 to 150,000 clones; approximately 80% were counted once. Clones ranked in the top ten supply approximately 4% of the sample.

Sequenced material: PBMCs. The sequence is built from TRBV5-6 and TRBJ2-5; 9 bases in between match TRBD2. The origin of this receptor is a woman aged 40 to 50 in good health and CMV-seropositive. The CDR3 here reads CASSQAGSSGVQETQYF. The base sequence is TGTGCCAGCAGCCAAGCTGGGTCTAGCGGGGTTCAAGAGACCCAGTACTTC. With the rest looked up from the reference TRBV5-6 and TRBJ2-5 genes rather than sequenced, the full variable domain is DAGVTQSPTHLIKTRGQQVTLRCSPKSGHDTVSWYQQALGQGPQFIFQYYEEEERQRGNFPDRFSGHQFPNYSSELNVNALLLGDSALYLCASSQAGSSGVQETQYFGPGTRLLVL.